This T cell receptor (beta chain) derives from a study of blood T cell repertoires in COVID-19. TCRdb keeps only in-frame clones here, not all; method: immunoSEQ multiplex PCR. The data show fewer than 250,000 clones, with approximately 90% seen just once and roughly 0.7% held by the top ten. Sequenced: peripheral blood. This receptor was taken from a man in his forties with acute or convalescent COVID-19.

The CDR3 is CASSFALTGTSGRANTGELFF. The CDR3 DNA reads TGTGCCAGCAGTTTTGCCTTGACCGGGACTAGCGGGAGGGCGAACACCGGGGAGCTGTTTTTT. V is TRBV28 and J is TRBJ2-2; 16 nucleotides align to TRBD2. The CDR3 sequence is 21 residues long. Losses at the gene ends were 3 bases for V and 0 bases for J; bases not matched to a gene: 10. Germline loops: CDR1 MDHEN, CDR2 SYDVKM.